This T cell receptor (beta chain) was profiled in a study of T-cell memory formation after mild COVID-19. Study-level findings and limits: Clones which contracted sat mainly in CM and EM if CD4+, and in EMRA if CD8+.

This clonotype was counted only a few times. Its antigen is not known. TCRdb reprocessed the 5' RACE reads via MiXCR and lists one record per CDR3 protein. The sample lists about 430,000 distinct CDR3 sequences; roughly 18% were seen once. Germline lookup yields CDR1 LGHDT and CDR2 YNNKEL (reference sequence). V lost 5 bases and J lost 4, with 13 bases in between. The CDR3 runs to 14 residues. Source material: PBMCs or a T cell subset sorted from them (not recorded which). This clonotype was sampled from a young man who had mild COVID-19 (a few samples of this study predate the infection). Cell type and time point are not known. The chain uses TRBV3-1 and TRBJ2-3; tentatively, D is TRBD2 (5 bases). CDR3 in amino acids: CASSMMDGADTQYF. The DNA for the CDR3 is TGTGCCAGCAGCATGATGGACGGGGCAGATACGCAGTATTTT.